This TCR beta chain emerged from a study of PD-1 and CTLA-4 blockade in melanoma. Per germline, CDR1 SGHNT and CDR2 YYREEE (reference sequence). The V end was cut by 0 bases, the J end by 13 bases, with 12 bases between. The CDR3 is 12 amino acids. Sequencing was performed with immunoSEQ multiplex PCR; in TCRdb, only in-frame clones are kept and a portion is missing. The sample yields some 30,000 clones, less than 90% seen once. The TCR sequence derives from a human donor with melanoma. Here the sequenced sample was CD8+ T cells from peripheral blood, taken from a patient given anti-PD-1 treatment. The gene calls are TRBV5-4 and TRBJ2-3; D may match TRBD1 or TRBD2 (5 bases each). The CDR3 DNA sequence: TGTGCCAGCAGCTTGGGGGGCCTGGGGGAGTATTTT. The encoded protein is CASSLGGLGEYF.